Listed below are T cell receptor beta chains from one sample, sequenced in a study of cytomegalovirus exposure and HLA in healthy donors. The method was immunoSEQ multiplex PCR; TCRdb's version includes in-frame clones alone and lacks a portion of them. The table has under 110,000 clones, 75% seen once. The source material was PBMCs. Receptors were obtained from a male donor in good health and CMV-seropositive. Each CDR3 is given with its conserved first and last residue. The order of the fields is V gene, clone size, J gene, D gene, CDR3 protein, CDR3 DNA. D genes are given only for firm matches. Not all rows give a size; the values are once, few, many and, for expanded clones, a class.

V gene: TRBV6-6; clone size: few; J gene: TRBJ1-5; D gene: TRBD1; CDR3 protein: CASSYGTGWSQPQHF; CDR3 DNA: TGTGCCAGCAGTTACGGGACAGGGTGGAGTCAGCCCCAGCATTTT
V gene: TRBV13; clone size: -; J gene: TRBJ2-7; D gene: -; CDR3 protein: CASSPSDRSYEQYF; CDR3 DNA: TGTGCCAGCAGCCCTAGCGACCGCTCCTACGAGCAGTACTTC
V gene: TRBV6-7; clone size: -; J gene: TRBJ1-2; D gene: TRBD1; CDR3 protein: CASSPLGGQGSVKDYGYTF; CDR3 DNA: TGTGCCAGCAGCCCGTTGGGCGGACAGGGGTCAGTAAAGGACTATGGCTACACCTTC
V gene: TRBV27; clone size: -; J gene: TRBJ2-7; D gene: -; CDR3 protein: CASSLGQYYEQYF; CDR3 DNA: TGTGCCAGCAGTTTAGGACAGTACTACGAGCAGTACTTC
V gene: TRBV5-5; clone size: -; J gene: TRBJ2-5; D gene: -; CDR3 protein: CASSFYQETQYF; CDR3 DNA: TGTGCCAGCAGCTTCTATCAAGAGACCCAGTACTTC
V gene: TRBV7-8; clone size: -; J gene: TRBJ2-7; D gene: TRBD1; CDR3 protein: CASSLSTRGYQDEQYF; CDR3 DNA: TGTGCCAGCAGCTTAAGTACCAGGGGGTATCAGGACGAGCAGTACTTC
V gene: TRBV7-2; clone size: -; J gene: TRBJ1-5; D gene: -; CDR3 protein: CASSLGGAGNQPQHF; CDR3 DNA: TGTGCCAGCAGCTTGGGGGGGGCCGGCAATCAGCCCCAGCATTTT
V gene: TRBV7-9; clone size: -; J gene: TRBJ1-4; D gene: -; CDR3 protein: CASSLGSSGTLNEKLFF; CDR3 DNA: TGTGCCAGCAGCTTAGGGTCGTCGGGAACCCTAAATGAAAAACTGTTTTTT
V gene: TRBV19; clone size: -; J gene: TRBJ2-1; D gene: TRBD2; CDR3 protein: CASTWLAGGPYNEQFF; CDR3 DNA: TGTGCCAGTACTTGGCTAGCGGGAGGGCCCTACAATGAGCAGTTCTTC
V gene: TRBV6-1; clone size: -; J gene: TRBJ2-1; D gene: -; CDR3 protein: CASSEMTADYYNEQFF; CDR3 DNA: TGTGCCAGCAGTGAAATGACGGCCGACTATTACAATGAGCAGTTCTTC
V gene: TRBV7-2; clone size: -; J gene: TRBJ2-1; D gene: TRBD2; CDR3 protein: CASSPKRGTVNEQFF; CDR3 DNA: TGTGCCAGCAGCCCCAAGCGGGGTACGGTCAATGAGCAGTTCTTC
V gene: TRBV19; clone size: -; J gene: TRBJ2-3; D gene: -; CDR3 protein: CASSRDTDTQYF; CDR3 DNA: TGTGCCAGTAGCCGAGACACAGATACGCAGTATTTT
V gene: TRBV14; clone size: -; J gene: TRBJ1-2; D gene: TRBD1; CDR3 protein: CASSPGQNYGYTF; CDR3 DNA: TGTGCCAGCAGCCCGGGACAGAACTATGGCTACACCTTC
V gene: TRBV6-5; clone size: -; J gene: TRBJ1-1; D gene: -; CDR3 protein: CASRRTRQSLTEAFF; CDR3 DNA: TGTGCCAGCAGGCGGACTAGACAGTCTTTAACTGAAGCTTTCTTT
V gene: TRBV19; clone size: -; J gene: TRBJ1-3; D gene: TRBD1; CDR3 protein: CASSIDAGTGPGNTIYF; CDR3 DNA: TGTGCCAGTAGTATAGACGCCGGGACAGGCCCTGGAAACACCATATATTTT
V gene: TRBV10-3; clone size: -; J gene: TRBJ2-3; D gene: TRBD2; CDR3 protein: CAISVGAGGPDTQYF; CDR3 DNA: TGTGCCATCAGTGTCGGGGCGGGAGGACCAGATACGCAGTATTTT
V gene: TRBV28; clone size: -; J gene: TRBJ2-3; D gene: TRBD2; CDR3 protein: CASSSSGITDTQYF; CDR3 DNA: TGTGCCAGCAGCTCTAGCGGGATCACAGATACGCAGTATTTT
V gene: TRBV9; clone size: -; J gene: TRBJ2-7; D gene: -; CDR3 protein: CASSVEGGQFPDEQYF; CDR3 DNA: TGTGCCAGCAGCGTAGAGGGAGGCCAGTTTCCTGACGAGCAGTACTTC
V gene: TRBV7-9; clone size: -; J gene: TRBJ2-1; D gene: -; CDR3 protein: CASSLAGGLNEQFF; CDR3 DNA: TGTGCCAGCAGCTTAGCGGGGGGGCTCAATGAGCAGTTCTTC
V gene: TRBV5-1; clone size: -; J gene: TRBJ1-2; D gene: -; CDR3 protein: CASSLEGYGYTF; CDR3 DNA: TGCGCCAGCAGCTTAGAGGGCTATGGCTACACCTTC
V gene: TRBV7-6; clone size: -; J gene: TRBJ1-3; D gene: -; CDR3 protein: CASSLSGAGNTIYF; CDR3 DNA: TGTGCCAGCAGCTTATCCGGGGCTGGAAACACCATATATTTT
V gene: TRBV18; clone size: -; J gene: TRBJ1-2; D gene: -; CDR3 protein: CASSPILNRDYGYTF; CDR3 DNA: TGTGCCAGCTCACCAATTCTTAACAGGGACTATGGCTACACCTTC
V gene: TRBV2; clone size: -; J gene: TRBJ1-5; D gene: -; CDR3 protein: CASSRQYQPQHF; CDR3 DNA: TGTGCCAGCAGTCGACAGTATCAGCCCCAGCATTTT
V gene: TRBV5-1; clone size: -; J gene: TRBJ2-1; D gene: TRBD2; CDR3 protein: CASSLSASGSNEQFF; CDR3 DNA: TGCGCCAGCAGCTTGTCAGCTAGCGGGAGCAATGAGCAGTTCTTC
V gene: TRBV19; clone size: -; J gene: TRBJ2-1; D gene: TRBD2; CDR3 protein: CASSGLGSGGYNEQFF; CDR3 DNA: TGTGCCAGTAGTGGGTTAGGGAGCGGGGGTTACAATGAGCAGTTCTTC
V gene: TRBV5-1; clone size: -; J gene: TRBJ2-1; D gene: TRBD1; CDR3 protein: CASSSKDRGLYNEQFF; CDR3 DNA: TGCGCCAGCAGCTCAAAGGACAGGGGCCTATACAATGAGCAGTTCTTC
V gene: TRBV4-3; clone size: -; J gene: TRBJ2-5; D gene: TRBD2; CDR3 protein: CASSQPGGTRYF; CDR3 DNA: TGCGCCAGCAGCCAGCCGGGGGGGACCCGGTACTTC
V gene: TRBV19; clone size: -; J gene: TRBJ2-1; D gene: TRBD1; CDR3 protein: CASKEDRGSDGGYNEQFF; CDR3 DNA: TGTGCCAGTAAAGAGGACAGGGGATCAGACGGGGGCTACAATGAGCAGTTCTTC
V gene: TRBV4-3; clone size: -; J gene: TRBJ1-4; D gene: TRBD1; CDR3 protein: CASSHGFGTGRREKLFF; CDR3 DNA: TGCGCCAGCAGCCATGGATTTGGGACAGGGCGGCGCGAAAAACTGTTTTTT
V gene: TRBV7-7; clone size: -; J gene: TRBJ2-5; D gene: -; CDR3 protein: CASRPGRTRGWETQYF; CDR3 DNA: TGTGCCAGCAGACCCGGCCGGACTAGGGGGTGGGAGACCCAGTACTTC
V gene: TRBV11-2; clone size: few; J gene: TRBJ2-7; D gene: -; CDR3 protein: CASSLVGGFTYEQYF; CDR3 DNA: TGTGCCAGCAGCTTAGTGGGAGGATTTACCTACGAGCAGTACTTC
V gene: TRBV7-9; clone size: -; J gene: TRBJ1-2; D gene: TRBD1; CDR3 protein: CASSGRDRVDDYGYTF; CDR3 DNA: TGTGCCAGCAGCGGCCGGGACAGGGTTGACGACTATGGCTACACCTTC